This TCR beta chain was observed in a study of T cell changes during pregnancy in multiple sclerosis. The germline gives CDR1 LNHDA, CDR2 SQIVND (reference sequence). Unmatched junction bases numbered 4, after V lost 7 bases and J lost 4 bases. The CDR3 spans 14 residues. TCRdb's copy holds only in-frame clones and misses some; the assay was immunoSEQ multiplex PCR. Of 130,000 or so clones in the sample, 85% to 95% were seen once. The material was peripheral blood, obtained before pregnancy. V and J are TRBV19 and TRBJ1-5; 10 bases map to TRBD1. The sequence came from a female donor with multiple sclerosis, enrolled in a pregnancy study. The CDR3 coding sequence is TGTGCCAGTACTCGACAGGGGGCTAATCAGCCCCAGCATTTT. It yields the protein CASTRQGANQPQHF.